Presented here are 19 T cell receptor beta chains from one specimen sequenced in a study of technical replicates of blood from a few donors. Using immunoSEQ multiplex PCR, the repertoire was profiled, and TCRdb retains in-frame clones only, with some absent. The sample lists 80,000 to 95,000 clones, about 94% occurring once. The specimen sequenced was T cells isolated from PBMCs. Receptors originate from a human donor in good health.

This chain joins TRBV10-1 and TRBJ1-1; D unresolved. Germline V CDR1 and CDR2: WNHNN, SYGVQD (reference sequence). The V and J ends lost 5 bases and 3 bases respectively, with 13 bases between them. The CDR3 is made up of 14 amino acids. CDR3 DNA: TGCGCCAGCAGTCCGACTCGCCCCTACACTGAAGCTTTCTTT. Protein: CASSPTRPYTEAFF.

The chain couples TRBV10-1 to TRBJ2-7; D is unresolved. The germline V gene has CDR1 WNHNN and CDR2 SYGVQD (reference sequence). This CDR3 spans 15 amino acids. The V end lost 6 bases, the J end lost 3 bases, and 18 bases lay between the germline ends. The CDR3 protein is CASSNSTDWRYEQYF. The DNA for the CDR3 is TGCGCCAGCAGCAACAGTACGGATTGGCGCTACGAGCAGTACTTC.

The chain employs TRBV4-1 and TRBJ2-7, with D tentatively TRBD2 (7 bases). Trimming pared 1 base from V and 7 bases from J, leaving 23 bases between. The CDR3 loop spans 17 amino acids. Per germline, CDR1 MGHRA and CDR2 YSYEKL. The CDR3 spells CASSQGGGKRSGSEQYF. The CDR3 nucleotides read TGCGCCAGCAGCCAAGGGGGGGGCAAGCGATCGGGGAGTGAGCAGTACTTC.

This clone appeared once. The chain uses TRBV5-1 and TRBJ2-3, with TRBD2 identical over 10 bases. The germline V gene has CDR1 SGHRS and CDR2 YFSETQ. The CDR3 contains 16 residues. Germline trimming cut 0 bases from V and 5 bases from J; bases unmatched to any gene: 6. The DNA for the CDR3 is TGCGCCAGCAGCTTGGGGCTAGCGGGAGTAGGAGATACGCAGTATTTT. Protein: CASSLGLAGVGDTQYF.

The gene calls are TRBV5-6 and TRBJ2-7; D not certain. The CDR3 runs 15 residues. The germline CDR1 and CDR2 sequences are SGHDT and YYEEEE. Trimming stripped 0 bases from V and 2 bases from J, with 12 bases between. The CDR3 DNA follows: TGTGCCAGCAGCTTGGATGGCAGGATAGCCTACGAGCAGTACTTC. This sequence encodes CASSLDGRIAYEQYF.

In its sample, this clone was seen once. The CDR3 here is CASSLRQGSEKLFF. The DNA for the CDR3 is TGTGCCAGCAGTTTAAGGCAGGGTAGTGAAAAACTGTTTTTT. V gene TRBV27 combines with J gene TRBJ1-4; the D gene is possibly TRBD1 (5 bases). The CDR3 has 14 residues. The germline V gene has CDR1 MNHEY and CDR2 SMNVEV (reference sequence). V was shortened by 2 bases and J by 7 bases, with 11 bases between the two germline ends.

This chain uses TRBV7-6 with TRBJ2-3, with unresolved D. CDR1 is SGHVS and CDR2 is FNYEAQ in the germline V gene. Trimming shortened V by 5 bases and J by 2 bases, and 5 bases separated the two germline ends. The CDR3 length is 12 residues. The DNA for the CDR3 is TGTGCCAGCAGCCGAGACACAGATACGCAGTATTTT. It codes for CASSRDTDTQYF.

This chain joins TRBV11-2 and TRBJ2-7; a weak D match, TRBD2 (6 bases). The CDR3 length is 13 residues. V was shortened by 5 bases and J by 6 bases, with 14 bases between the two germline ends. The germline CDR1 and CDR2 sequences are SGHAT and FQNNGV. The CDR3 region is CASSPSPGVEQYF. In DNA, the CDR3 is TGTGCCAGCAGCCCATCTCCGGGGGTCGAGCAGTACTTC. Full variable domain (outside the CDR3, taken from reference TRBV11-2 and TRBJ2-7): EAGVAQSPRYKIIEKRQSVAFWCNPISGHATLYWYQQILGQGPKLLIQFQNNGVVDDSQLPKDRFSAERLKGVDSTLKIQPAKLEDSAVYLCASSPSPGVEQYFGPGTRLTVT.

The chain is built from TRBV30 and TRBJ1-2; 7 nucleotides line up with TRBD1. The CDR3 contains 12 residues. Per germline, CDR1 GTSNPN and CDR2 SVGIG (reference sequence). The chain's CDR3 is CAERVTGTGYTF. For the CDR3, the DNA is TGTGCTGAGAGAGTGACAGGGACGGGCTACACCTTC.

CDR3 loop: CASSLTTVALIQFF. The CDR3 nucleotides read TGTGCCAGCAGCCTAACCACGGTAGCCCTGATCCAGTTCTTC. The chain uses TRBV6-5 and TRBJ2-1; D is uncertain. The CDR3 sequence is 14 residues long. The V end was cut by 6 bases, the J end by 13 bases, with 22 bases between. Germline CDR1 MNHEY, CDR2 SVGAGI.

The CDR3 here is CASSPRRGSGGVDTQYF. CDR3 nucleotides: TGTGCCAGCAGTCCCCGCCGGGGTAGCGGGGGGGTGGATACGCAGTATTTT. V and J are TRBV28 and TRBJ2-3; 11 bases are shared with TRBD2. The V and J ends lost 5 bases and 6 bases, in that order; junction bases with no gene match: 13. This CDR3 region has 17 residues. Per germline, CDR1 MDHEN and CDR2 SYDVKM.

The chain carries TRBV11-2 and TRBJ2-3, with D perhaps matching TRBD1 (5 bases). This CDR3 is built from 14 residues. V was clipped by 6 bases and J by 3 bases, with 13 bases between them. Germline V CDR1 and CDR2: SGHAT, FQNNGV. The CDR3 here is CASSPDRTTDTQYF. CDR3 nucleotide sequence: TGTGCCAGCAGTCCCGACAGAACGACAGATACGCAGTATTTT.

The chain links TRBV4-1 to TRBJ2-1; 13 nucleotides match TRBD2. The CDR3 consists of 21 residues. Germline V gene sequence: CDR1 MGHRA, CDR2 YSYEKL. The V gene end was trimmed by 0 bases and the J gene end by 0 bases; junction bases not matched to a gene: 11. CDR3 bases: TGCGCCAGCAGCCAAGAAGGAGGTCCACTAGCGGGAGGGAGCTCCTACAATGAGCAGTTCTTC. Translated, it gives CASSQEGGPLAGGSSYNEQFF.

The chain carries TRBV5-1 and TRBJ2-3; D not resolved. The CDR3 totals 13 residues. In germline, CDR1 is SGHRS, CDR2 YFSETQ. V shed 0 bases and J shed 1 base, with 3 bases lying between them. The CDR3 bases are TGCGCCAGCAGCTTGGGAGGCACAGATACGCAGTATTTT. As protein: CASSLGGTDTQYF.

CDR3 bases: TGTGCCAGCAGTTTTTCAGGGCTAGCCAAAAACATTCAGTACTTC. Its protein product is CASSFSGLAKNIQYF. The chain joins TRBV27 to TRBJ2-4, with D tentatively TRBD1 (5 bases). This CDR3 contains 15 residues. V was shortened by 3 bases and J by 0 bases, with 9 bases between the two germline ends. Germline-derived CDR1 and CDR2 are MNHEY and SMNVEV (reference sequence).

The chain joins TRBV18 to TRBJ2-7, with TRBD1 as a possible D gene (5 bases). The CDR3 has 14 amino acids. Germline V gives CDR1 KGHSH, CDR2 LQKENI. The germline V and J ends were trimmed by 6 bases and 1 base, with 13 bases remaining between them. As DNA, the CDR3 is TGTGCCAGCTCTCAGAGTACAGGTTCCTACGAGCAGTACTTC. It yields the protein CASSQSTGSYEQYF. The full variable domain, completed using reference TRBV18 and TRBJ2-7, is NAGVMQNPRHLVRRRGQEARLRCSPMKGHSHVYWYRQLPEEGLKFMVYLQKENIIDESGMPKERFSAEFPKEGPSILRIQQVVRGDSAAYFCASSQSTGSYEQYFGPGTRLTVT.

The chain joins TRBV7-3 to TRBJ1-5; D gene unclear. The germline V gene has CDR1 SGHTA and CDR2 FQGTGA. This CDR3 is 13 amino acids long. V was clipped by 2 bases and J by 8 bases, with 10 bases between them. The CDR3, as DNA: TGTGCCAGCAGCTTAGGGGAGCTGGAGCCCCAGCATTTT. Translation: CASSLGELEPQHF.

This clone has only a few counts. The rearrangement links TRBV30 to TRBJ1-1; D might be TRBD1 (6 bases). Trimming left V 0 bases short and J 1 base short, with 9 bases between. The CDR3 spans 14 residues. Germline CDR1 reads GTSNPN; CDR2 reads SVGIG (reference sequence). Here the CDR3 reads CAWSVGRGNTEAFF. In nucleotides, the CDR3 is TGTGCCTGGAGTGTAGGCAGGGGGAACACTGAAGCTTTCTTT.

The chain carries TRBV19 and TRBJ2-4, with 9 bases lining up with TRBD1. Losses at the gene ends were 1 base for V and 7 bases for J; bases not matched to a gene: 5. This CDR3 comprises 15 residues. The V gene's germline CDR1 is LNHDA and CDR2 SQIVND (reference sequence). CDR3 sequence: CASSIGGTGKNIQYF. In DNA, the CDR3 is TGTGCCAGTAGTATAGGCGGGACAGGGAAGAACATTCAGTACTTC.